This T cell receptor (beta chain) comes out of a study of blood T cell repertoires in COVID-19. TCRdb keeps only in-frame clones here, not all; method: immunoSEQ multiplex PCR. The sample has a few hundred thousand clones, about 88% seen once. This CDR3 is built from 11 residues. Trimming pared 5 bases from V and 3 bases from J, leaving 5 bases between. Patients at the Seattle site were enrolled during active infection and followed longitudinally. The chain joins TRBV12-3 or TRBV12-4 to TRBJ2-7, with no clear D. The sequenced sample was peripheral blood. The receptor comes from a woman between 65 and 79 years old with COVID-19, enrolled during active disease. CDR3: CASSPSYEQYF. The CDR3 DNA is TGTGCCAGCAGTCCTAGCTACGAGCAGTACTTC.